One T cell receptor beta chain is described in this entry. The antigen is undetermined. The sample belongs to a study of radiation and T cells in renal cell carcinoma. Time point noted: baseline pretreatment blood. Treatment denoted: 15 Gy SBRT to primary tumor, nephrectomy 4 weeks later. Generated by immunoSEQ multiplex PCR, the TCRdb table keeps only in-frame clones and is missing some. This sample has about 130,000 clones, with 70% to 90% found just once. Study results and caveats: In blood, top tumor clones expanded by 2 weeks, shrinking by 4.

This CDR3 spans 14 amino acids. The junction had 10 bases not matched to a gene; V was cut back by 4 bases and J by 10 bases. CDR1 SGDLS and CDR2 YYNGEE come from the germline V gene. This clonotype originated in a woman in her 50s with renal cell carcinoma. The V call is TRBV9, the J call TRBJ1-2, with TRBD1 matching 10 bases. Sequenced material: blood, taken from a patient whose treatment included radiotherapy and nephrectomy. CDR3 coding DNA: TGTGCCAGCAGCCCGGGACAGGGGTGGGCCCCCTACACCTTC. It yields the protein CASSPGQGWAPYTF.